The 32 T cell receptor beta chains in this list originate from one sample, sequenced in a study of metastatic and nonmetastatic thyroid tumors. All patients were untreated before thyroid surgery. Via MiXCR, TCRdb re-called the PCR reads. Here the sample spans about 8,000 clones, 27% being singletons. Sequencing was carried out using adjacent normal tissue. Receptors originate from a female donor with papillary thyroid cancer or a benign thyroid nodule (not recorded which). Some clones in this sample may be carry-over from other donors' samples.

This clone rates as large. The chain recombines TRBV28 with TRBJ2-7; TRBD1 agrees at 9 bases. With 4 bases clipped from V and 1 base from J, the junction kept 5 bases outside the gene matches. The CDR3 extends over 15 amino acids. Germline assignment: CDR1 MDHEN and CDR2 SYDVKM. Here the CDR3 DNA reads TGTGCCAGCAGTTACAGGGGGCGGGGGTCCTACGAGCAGTACTTC. Protein sequence: CASSYRGRGSYEQYF. The full variable domain, in which reference TRBV28 and TRBJ2-7 provide the parts outside the CDR3, is DVKVTQSSRYLVKRTGEKVFLECVQDMDHENMFWYRQDPGLGLRLIYFSYDVKMKEKGDIPEGYSVSREKKERFSLILESASTNQTSMYLCASSYRGRGSYEQYFGPGTRLTVT.

This clone has at least ten counts. The rearrangement joins TRBV18 to TRBJ1-2; 7 nucleotides match TRBD1. V trimming: 4 bases; J trimming: 8 bases; junction bases outside the gene matches: 7. The germline V gene has CDR1 KGHSH and CDR2 LQKENI. This CDR3 comprises 13 residues. The CDR3 spells CASSLQGSDGYTF. CDR3 DNA sequence: TGTGCCAGCTCACTACAGGGGTCGGACGGCTACACCTTC.

This clone was recorded at least ten times. This rearrangement joins TRBV20-1 to TRBJ2-3, with D unresolved. The CDR3 length is 14 residues. Germline lookup yields CDR1 DFQATT and CDR2 SNEGSKA (reference sequence). The germline V and J ends were trimmed by 3 bases and 2 bases, with 12 bases remaining between them. CDR3 region: CSARGGVATDTQYF. The DNA for the CDR3 is TGCAGTGCTAGGGGCGGAGTTGCCACAGATACGCAGTATTTT.

At least ten counts were recorded for this clone. The V call is TRBV4-1, the J call TRBJ2-7, with TRBD2 as a possible D gene (6 bases). In germline, CDR1 is MGHRA, CDR2 YSYEKL. The CDR3 totals 14 residues. Trimming removed 0 bases at V and 7 bases at J, with 13 bases between. CDR3 sequence reads: CASSQEAGWGEQYF. In DNA, the CDR3 is TGCGCCAGCAGCCAAGAGGCGGGGTGGGGGGAGCAGTACTTC.

A few counts support this clone. The rearrangement links TRBV6-1 to TRBJ2-7, with D possibly being TRBD1 (6 bases). This CDR3 contains 15 residues. Germline V gene sequence: CDR1 MNHNS, CDR2 SASEGT. The ends were cut back, 2 bases at V and 0 bases at J, with 11 bases in the middle. CDR3 loop: CASSERGGSSYEQYF. In DNA form, the CDR3 reads TGTGCCAGCAGTGAACGAGGGGGTTCCTCCTACGAGCAGTACTTC.

This clone is labeled medium-sized (0.01 to 0.1%). The V call is TRBV19, the J call TRBJ2-7; 7 positions match TRBD1. Germline CDR1 is LNHDA and CDR2 is SQIVND (reference sequence). The CDR3 spans 16 residues. J was trimmed by 4 bases and V by 0 bases; bases with no gene match: 9. CDR3 DNA: TGTGCCAGTAGTATAGAAGAAGGGGGCAGTTTGTACGAGCAGTACTTC. Protein product: CASSIEEGGSLYEQYF.

The chain couples TRBV7-9 to TRBJ2-3; 8 bases align to TRBD1. Germline V CDR1 and CDR2: SEHNR, FQNEAQ (reference sequence). Trimming cost V 7 bases and J 11 bases; bases outside gene matches: 11. The CDR3 loop spans 13 amino acids. The CDR3 DNA follows: TGTGCCAGCATCCAGGGGGCAGGGAGCGTGCAGTATTTT. As protein: CASIQGAGSVQYF.

This clone has at least ten counts. The rearrangement links TRBV29-1 to TRBJ2-3; 11 positions agree with TRBD2. J was trimmed by 0 bases and V by 4 bases; bases with no gene match: 9. Germline V gives CDR1 SQVTM, CDR2 ANQGSEA. The CDR3 is 17 residues long. The CDR3 bases are TGCAGCGTTGTTGTGGCTAGCGGGGGGCCGAGCACAGATACGCAGTATTTT. Amino acids: CSVVVASGGPSTDTQYF.

This clone occurred once. The gene calls are TRBV5-1 and TRBJ2-3; TRBD1 aligns across 9 bases. CDR3 length: 14 residues. The J segment lost 1 base and the V segment lost 4 bases, leaving 1 base of the junction unmatched. Per germline, CDR1 SGHRS and CDR2 YFSETQ. The CDR3: CASSRDRGTDTQYF. The CDR3 bases are TGCGCCAGCAGCCGGGACAGGGGCACAGATACGCAGTATTTT. The complete variable domain, with remaining parts taken from reference TRBV5-1 and TRBJ2-3, reads KAGVTQTPRYLIKTRGQQVTLSCSPISGHRSVSWYQQTPGQGLQFLFEYFSETQRNKGNFPGRFSGRQFSNSRSEMNVSTLELGDSALYLCASSRDRGTDTQYFGPGTRLTVL.

This clone was seen only once. The chain is built from TRBV6-1 and TRBJ1-1; D not resolved. Germline CDR1 MNHNS, CDR2 SASEGT. The V and J ends lost 6 bases and 2 bases respectively, with 13 bases between them. This CDR3 comprises 14 residues. This CDR3 is CASSPGGLNTEAFF. The DNA for the CDR3 is TGTGCCAGCAGCCCGGGCGGCCTAAACACTGAAGCTTTCTTT.

This clone was seen more than once but under ten times. The chain joins TRBV24-1 to TRBJ1-2; D not resolved. Germline loops: CDR1 KGHDR, CDR2 SFDVKD. Trimming stripped 3 bases from V and 3 bases from J, with 10 bases between. The CDR3 is 14 amino acids. The CDR3 reads CATSDADNYYGYTF. In nucleotides, the CDR3 is TGTGCCACCAGTGATGCCGACAATTACTATGGCTACACCTTC.

This clone was seen a handful of times. V usage is TRBV27 and J usage is TRBJ2-3; D possibly uses TRBD1 or TRBD2 (5 bases each). CDR3 length: 15 amino acids. The V gene's germline CDR1 is MNHEY and CDR2 SMNVEV (reference sequence). Trimming removed 3 bases from V and 0 bases from J, with 10 bases in between. The CDR3 DNA reads as TGTGCCAGCAGTTTGATGGGACCTAGCACAGATACGCAGTATTTT. This gives the protein CASSLMGPSTDTQYF.

Within the sample, this clone is medium-sized. The genes are TRBV28 and TRBJ1-1; 8 nucleotides agree with TRBD1. There are 16 residues in the CDR3. Per germline, CDR1 MDHEN and CDR2 SYDVKM. V lost 6 bases to trimming and J lost 11 bases; unmatched junction nucleotides: 20. The CDR3 region is CASSQGWTGTFPRAFF. The CDR3 coding sequence is TGTGCCAGCAGCCAAGGGTGGACAGGGACATTCCCCCGGGCTTTCTTT.

This clone has only a few counts. V and J are TRBV2 and TRBJ1-5; TRBD1 might be the D (6 bases). Germline V gene data show CDR1 as SNHLY and CDR2 as FYNNEI. There are 18 residues in the CDR3. The V gene lost 6 bases and the J gene lost 2 bases, with 23 bases spanning the gap. CDR3 sequence reads: CASRSLDSPGVGNQPQHF. In nucleotides, the CDR3 is TGTGCCAGCAGATCCCTGGACAGCCCAGGGGTGGGCAATCAGCCCCAGCATTTT.

This chain links TRBV4-1 with TRBJ1-1; tentatively, D is TRBD1 (6 bases). CDR1 and CDR2 (germline): MGHRA, YSYEKL. V dropped 0 bases and J dropped 12 bases, with 14 bases sitting between them. The CDR3 sequence is 13 residues long. The CDR3 here is CASSQDRGIGSFF. CDR3 sequence (DNA): TGCGCCAGCAGCCAAGACAGGGGTATTGGATCTTTCTTT.

This clone was counted many times. Just one base apart from a much larger clone, this may be a read error. The rearrangement uses TRBV6-1 and TRBJ2-5; tentatively, D is TRBD1 or TRBD2 (6 bases each). V was cut by 6 bases and J by 10 bases, with 15 bases left in between. Germline V CDR1 and CDR2: MNHNS, SASEGT. The CDR3 totals 12 residues. For the CDR3, the DNA is TGTGCCAGCAGGGACTCCGGAGGGGGCCAGTACTTC. It codes for CASRDSGGGQYF.

By frequency in the sample, this clone is large. The chain is built from TRBV6-5 and TRBJ1-2; D remains ambiguous. This CDR3 is 16 amino acids long. V dropped 2 bases and J dropped 0 bases, with 13 bases sitting between them. Per the germline V gene, CDR1 is MNHEY and CDR2 is SVGAGI. The CDR3 DNA reads as TGTGCCAGCAGTTACCCCGACGGATTTACTAACTATGGCTACACCTTC. This sequence encodes CASSYPDGFTNYGYTF.

This CDR3 is CASSGGWWVSNQPQHF. The CDR3 DNA reads as TGTGCCAGCAGTGGGGGGTGGTGGGTGAGCAATCAGCCCCAGCATTTT. The J gene is TRBJ1-5, the V gene TRBV2, with D possibly being TRBD1 (5 bases). The length of the CDR3 is 16 residues. V lost 4 bases, J lost 1 base, and 14 bases lay in between. Germline V CDR1 and CDR2: SNHLY, FYNNEI.

This clone was seen only a few times. The chain joins TRBV12-3 or TRBV12-4 to TRBJ2-2, with 11 bases that match TRBD2. CDR3 size: 15 residues. J lost 6 bases, V lost 4 bases, and 4 bases had no gene match. The CDR3 region has the DNA TGTGCCAGCAGTTATAGCGGGGGGGCTGCCGGGGAGCTGTTTTTT. The encoded protein is CASSYSGGAAGELFF.

The genes are TRBV7-8 and TRBJ1-2; no clear D gene. V was trimmed by 1 base and J by 0 bases, leaving 9 bases between them. Germline loops: CDR1 SGHVS, CDR2 FQNEAQ. The CDR3 runs 15 residues. The CDR3 nucleotides read TGTGCCAGCAGCTTAGGCGGCGCTTCTAACTATGGCTACACCTTC. Protein sequence: CASSLGGASNYGYTF.

The chain has TRBV10-3 and TRBJ2-7; 9 bases map to TRBD2. Germline loops: CDR1 ENHRY, CDR2 SYGVKD. There are 15 residues in the CDR3. Unmatched junction bases numbered 11, after V lost 4 bases and J lost 7 bases. The CDR3 protein is CAISGLGLASREQYF. CDR3 in DNA: TGTGCCATCAGTGGTTTAGGACTAGCGTCTAGGGAGCAGTACTTC.

The chain employs TRBV28 and TRBJ1-2; the D gene is possibly TRBD1 (6 bases). The CDR3 has 14 residues. Germline assignment: CDR1 MDHEN and CDR2 SYDVKM. V gave up 5 bases and J gave up 4 bases, with 14 bases separating them. In DNA form, the CDR3 reads TGTGCCAGCAGTACTGACAGGAAAGTCTATGGCTACACCTTC. Amino acids: CASSTDRKVYGYTF.

This clone rates as large. The chain combines TRBV2 with TRBJ2-3, with D perhaps matching TRBD2 (5 bases). Between the trimmed V and J ends, which lost 6 bases and 0 bases, there was a span of 13 bases. Germline V gives CDR1 SNHLY, CDR2 FYNNEI. This CDR3 has 15 amino acids. CDR3 protein: CASSETGSSTDTQYF. As DNA, the CDR3 is TGTGCCAGCAGCGAGACGGGATCTAGCACAGATACGCAGTATTTT.

This clone was detected a few times. The chain has TRBV12-3 or TRBV12-4 and TRBJ2-7; D gene unclear. V lost 6 bases to trimming and J lost 3 bases, with 12 bases between them. The CDR3 sequence is 13 residues long. The chain's CDR3 is CASRSDSFYEQYF. CDR3 coding DNA: TGTGCCAGCAGGTCCGACTCTTTCTACGAGCAGTACTTC.

This clone ranks as large. The chain combines TRBV28 with TRBJ2-7, with no clear D. Trimming took 2 bases from V and 6 from J, leaving 11 bases between them. Germline CDR1 is MDHEN and CDR2 is SYDVKM. This CDR3 spans 13 amino acids. The DNA of the CDR3 is TGTGCCAGCAGTTTACGGGCCAGGCGCGAGCAGTACTTC. This gives the protein CASSLRARREQYF.

This clone is judged medium-sized. This chain uses TRBV28 with TRBJ2-3, with a tentative D call TRBD2 (5 bases). Looked up from germline, CDR1 is MDHEN and CDR2 is SYDVKM. This CDR3 is built from 12 residues. The ends were cut back, 8 bases at V and 0 bases at J, with 6 bases in the middle. CDR3 bases: TGTGCCAGCGGACTCAGCACAGATACGCAGTATTTT. Residues: CASGLSTDTQYF.

In this sample, this clone is medium-sized. V usage is TRBV19 and J usage is TRBJ2-5, with 7 bases aligning to TRBD1. The CDR3 is 14 residues long. Losses at the gene ends were 7 bases for V and 4 bases for J; bases not matched to a gene: 9. CDR1 is LNHDA, CDR2 SQIVND, per germline (reference sequence). CDR3 in amino acids: CASTKGASAETQYF. The CDR3 DNA sequence: TGTGCCAGTACTAAGGGGGCGTCGGCAGAGACCCAGTACTTC.

By proportion, this clone is medium-sized (0.01 to 0.1%). The chain combines TRBV6-1 with TRBJ1-2; a weak D match, TRBD1 (6 bases). V was cut by 8 bases and J by 1 base, with 11 bases left in between. CDR3 length equals 13 residues. In germline, CDR1 is MNHNS, CDR2 SASEGT. CDR3 nucleotide sequence: TGTGCCAGCCAACAGGGTTTTAACTATGGCTACACCTTC. It yields the protein CASQQGFNYGYTF.

This clone came up a few times. Here the CDR3 reads CASSAQQGIPGYGYTF. The DNA of the CDR3 is TGTGCCAGCAGCGCCCAACAGGGGATTCCCGGCTATGGCTACACCTTC. The V and J genes are TRBV11-2 and TRBJ1-2; 7 positions match TRBD1. CDR3 length: 16 residues. Losses at the gene ends were 5 bases for V and 4 bases for J; bases not matched to a gene: 13. CDR1 and CDR2 from the germline V gene are SGHAT and FQNNGV.

The sample holds one count of this clone. V gene TRBV30 combines with J gene TRBJ1-2, with D possibly TRBD1 on 6 matching bases. Germline assignment: CDR1 GTSNPN and CDR2 SVGIG (reference sequence). Trimming cost V 5 bases and J 8 bases, with 15 bases left between them. The CDR3 runs 12 residues. CDR3 in DNA: TGTGCCTGGCGAGGGGGGGCGGAGGGCTACACCTTC. Translated: CAWRGGAEGYTF.

This clone was detected only a few times. An end of the junction does not agree with germline; a read error may underlie this. The genes are TRBV2 and TRBJ1-4; no definite D call. Germline CDR1 and CDR2: SNHLY and FYNNEI. The CDR3 is 12 amino acids. DNA for the CDR3: TGTGCCAGTAGTGGGGTTGGGGAAAAACTGTTTTTT. This encodes CASSGVGEKLFF.

The chain has TRBV2 and TRBJ2-3, with D uncertain. V gave up 5 bases and J gave up 0 bases, with 3 bases separating them. In germline, CDR1 is SNHLY, CDR2 FYNNEI. CDR3 length: 12 residues. The CDR3 nucleotides read TGTGCCAGCAGTACTAGCACAGATACGCAGTATTTT. Translation: CASSTSTDTQYF.